A single sample gave rise to the 29 T cell receptor beta chains below, sequenced in a study of shared clonotypes between healthy human individuals. The method was immunoSEQ multiplex PCR; TCRdb's version includes in-frame clones alone and lacks a portion of them. The sample yields about a million clones, around three quarters seen once. The sample was memory CD4+ T cells from PBMCs. Subset: CD45RA-negative fraction. These TCRs come from a man between 18 and 35 years old in good health. Some clones in this sample may be carry-over from other donors' samples.

This chain uses TRBV6-1 with TRBJ2-1; 7 bases agree with TRBD2. Germline CDR1 MNHNS, CDR2 SASEGT. V lost 3 bases, J lost 5 bases, and 4 bases stayed unmatched. CDR3 length: 14 amino acids. CDR3 residues: CASSDRRGNNEQFF. The CDR3 nucleotides read TGTGCCAGCAGTGACAGGCGGGGGAACAATGAGCAGTTCTTC.

The chain has TRBV9 and TRBJ2-7, with 15 bases matching TRBD2. This CDR3 is 17 amino acids long. V shed 4 bases, J shed 7 bases, and the junction held 12 bases outside the gene matches. Germline CDR1 SGDLS, CDR2 YYNGEE. The CDR3 loop is CASSRGLAGGIPREQYF. The CDR3 DNA is TGTGCCAGCAGCCGGGGACTAGCGGGAGGAATTCCTCGGGAGCAGTACTTC.

The chain combines TRBV5-1 with TRBJ2-3; TRBD1 matches 7 bases. The CDR3 loop spans 17 amino acids. Trimming cost V 0 bases and J 2 bases; bases outside gene matches: 9. Germline-derived CDR1 and CDR2 are SGHRS and YFSETQ. The CDR3 DNA reads as TGCGCCAGCAGCTTGGTAGTCGGGACAGACTACACAGATACGCAGTATTTT. It encodes CASSLVVGTDYTDTQYF.

The chain joins TRBV7-9 to TRBJ2-6; the D gene could be TRBD1 or TRBD2 (5 bases each). This CDR3 comprises 15 residues. Deletions cut 5 bases from V and 2 bases from J, with 10 bases between. CDR1 is SEHNR and CDR2 is FQNEAQ in the germline V gene (reference sequence). The DNA of the CDR3 is TGTGCCAGCAGCCGCTGGGACGCTGGGGCCAACGTCCTGACTTTC. This codes for CASSRWDAGANVLTF.

V usage is TRBV28 and J usage is TRBJ1-1; 9 bases fit TRBD1. V lost 6 bases and J lost 1; bases outside the gene matches: 6. The germline gives CDR1 MDHEN, CDR2 SYDVKM. CDR3 length: 15 residues. DNA for the CDR3: TGTGCCAGCAGGTACAGGGGGCGCAGGAACACTGAAGCTTTCTTT. Protein product: CASRYRGRRNTEAFF.

In regard to this clone: Within the sample, other DNA sequences also encode this same CDR3. This chain connects TRBV11-2 to TRBJ2-7, with D tentatively TRBD1 (6 bases). CDR1 and CDR2 (germline): SGHAT, FQNNGV. This CDR3 is built from 14 residues. Trimming removed 3 bases at V and 1 base at J, with 10 bases between. The CDR3 reads CASSFLGHSYEQYF. The CDR3, as DNA: TGTGCCAGCAGCTTTCTGGGACATTCCTACGAGCAGTACTTC.

This clone was detected only a few times. V gene TRBV30 combines with J gene TRBJ2-1, with 7 bases that match TRBD2. Germline V gene lookup returns CDR1 GTSNPN and CDR2 SVGIG (reference sequence). The ends lost 4 bases at V and 7 bases at J; junction bases unmatched: 19. CDR3 length: 17 residues. Written as DNA, the CDR3 is TGTGCCTGGACTCGGGGGGTATACGGACCCACTTCTAATGAGCAGTTCTTC. This encodes CAWTRGVYGPTSNEQFF. The variable domain in full, with the rest retrieved from reference TRBV30 and TRBJ2-1, is SQTIHQWPATLVQPVGSPLSLECTVEGTSNPNLYWYRQAAGRGLQLLFYSVGIGQISSEVPQNLSASRPQDRQFILSSKKLLLSDSGFYLCAWTRGVYGPTSNEQFFGPGTRLTVL.

This clone came up once. As the CDR3 is not closed by the conserved phenylalanine or tryptophan, this likely results from a read error. This rearrangement joins TRBV30 to TRBJ2-7, with D possibly being TRBD2 (5 bases). The CDR3 has 14 amino acids. Trimming shortened V by 3 bases and J by 2 bases, and 14 bases separated the two germline ends. Per the germline V gene, CDR1 is GTSNPN and CDR2 is SVGIG (reference sequence). CDR3 DNA sequence: TGTGCCTGGAGCGTACTAGGGAACCCCTACGAGCAGTACCTC. It translates to CAWSVLGNPYEQYL.

This clone was found once. Just one base apart from a much larger clone, this may be a read error. The rearrangement joins TRBV5-4 to TRBJ2-4; 8 positions agree with TRBD1. Trimming took 2 bases from V and 9 from J; bases not matched to a gene: 7. The germline V gene has CDR1 SGHNT and CDR2 YYREEE (reference sequence). The CDR3 totals 14 residues. This chain's CDR3 is CASSFWDRRSIQYF. For the CDR3, the DNA is TGTGCCAGCAGCTTTTGGGACAGGAGAAGCATTCAGTACTTC.

The chain couples TRBV5-6 to TRBJ2-3; no clear D gene. V lost 3 bases and J 6 bases, leaving 8 bases between the germline ends. CDR1 and CDR2 (germline): SGHDT, YYEEEE. The CDR3 is 12 residues long. CDR3 amino acids: CASSSPWDTQYF. The CDR3 DNA is TGTGCCAGCAGCTCTCCCTGGGATACGCAGTATTTT. The full variable domain, with the rest looked up from reference TRBV5-6 and TRBJ2-3, is DAGVTQSPTHLIKTRGQQVTLRCSPKSGHDTVSWYQQALGQGPQFIFQYYEEEERQRGNFPDRFSGHQFPNYSSELNVNALLLGDSALYLCASSSPWDTQYFGPGTRLTVL.

The chain recombines TRBV7-9 with TRBJ2-7; 12 bases are shared with TRBD2. Germline-derived CDR1 and CDR2 are SEHNR and FQNEAQ (reference sequence). Trimming took 0 bases from V and 4 from J; bases not matched to a gene: 1. This CDR3 has 15 amino acids. In DNA form, the CDR3 reads TGTGCCAGCAGCTTAGCGCTAGCGGGAGGGTACGAGCAGTACTTC. It specifies CASSLALAGGYEQYF. The variable domain in full, completed from reference TRBV7-9 and TRBJ2-7, reads DTGVSQNPRHKITKRGQNVTFRCDPISEHNRLYWYRQTLGQGPEFLTYFQNEAQLEKSRLLSDRFSAERPKGSFSTLEIQRTEQGDSAMYLCASSLALAGGYEQYFGPGTRLTVT.

The genes are TRBV28 and TRBJ1-5; 7 bases are a match to TRBD1. The germline gives CDR1 MDHEN, CDR2 SYDVKM. The CDR3 covers 14 residues. J lost 5 bases, V lost 6 bases, and 7 bases had no gene match. CDR3 region: CASRQGGPDQPQHF. DNA of the CDR3: TGTGCCAGCAGGCAGGGGGGGCCTGATCAGCCCCAGCATTTT.

This chain joins TRBV21-1 and TRBJ2-2; the tabulated D call, TRBD2, remains unverified against the DNA. TRBV21-1 is labeled a pseudogene. This CDR3 spans 11 amino acids. The CDR3 here is CASTKSGELFF. CDR3 bases: TGTGCCAGCACTAAGTCCGGGGAGCTGTTTTTT.

This sequence joins TRBV28 and TRBJ1-5, with D unclear. CDR3 length: 14 residues. Trimming removed 5 bases at V and 3 bases at J, with 11 bases between. Germline CDR1 MDHEN, CDR2 SYDVKM. The chain's CDR3 is CASSPPRNNQPQHF. The CDR3 DNA reads as TGTGCCAGCAGTCCCCCAAGGAACAATCAGCCCCAGCATTTT.

This rearrangement joins TRBV5-1 to TRBJ2-7; a possible D gene is TRBD2 (6 bases). The CDR3 length is 14 residues. Trimming took off 4 bases at V and 3 bases at J, with 14 bases between the two ends. The germline V gene has CDR1 SGHRS and CDR2 YFSETQ. The DNA for the CDR3 is TGCGCCAGCAGCCCATCGGCGGGACGCTACGAGCAGTACTTC. Protein product: CASSPSAGRYEQYF.

The chain uses TRBV5-1 and TRBJ2-5; TRBD1 or TRBD2 may be the D gene (5 bases each). Trimming removed 1 base at V and 2 bases at J, with 12 bases between. The CDR3 is 15 residues long. Germline V gene lookup returns CDR1 SGHRS and CDR2 YFSETQ. For the CDR3, the DNA is TGCGCCAGCAGCTTGTGGGAGACAGATCAAGAGACCCAGTACTTC. Its translation is CASSLWETDQETQYF. Supplemented by reference TRBV5-1 and TRBJ2-5, the full variable domain reads KAGVTQTPRYLIKTRGQQVTLSCSPISGHRSVSWYQQTPGQGLQFLFEYFSETQRNKGNFPGRFSGRQFSNSRSEMNVSTLELGDSALYLCASSLWETDQETQYFGPGTRLLVL.

This chain joins TRBV28 and TRBJ2-4; D remains unclear. The V gene lost 7 bases and the J gene lost 1 base, with 5 bases spanning the gap. CDR1 and CDR2 from the germline V gene are MDHEN and SYDVKM. The CDR3 sequence is 12 residues long. This CDR3 is CASTTAKNIQYF. The DNA for the CDR3 is TGTGCCAGCACCACTGCCAAAAACATTCAGTACTTC.

V usage is TRBV7-2 and J usage is TRBJ1-4; a possible D gene is TRBD1 (5 bases). Germline V gene lookup returns CDR1 SGHTA and CDR2 FQGNSA. Trimming took off 5 bases at V and 13 bases at J, with 17 bases between the two ends. The CDR3 covers 13 residues. Here the CDR3 reads CASSLDGGVPLFF. CDR3 DNA sequence: TGTGCCAGCAGCCTGGATGGAGGGGTCCCACTGTTTTTT.

In its sample, this clone was seen a few times. V gene TRBV5-6 combines with J gene TRBJ2-3; the match to TRBD1 covers 8 bases. Trimming took 0 bases from V and 1 from J; bases not matched to a gene: 1. Germline V gives CDR1 SGHDT, CDR2 YYEEEE. The CDR3 extends over 15 amino acids. The CDR3 DNA is TGTGCCAGCAGCTTGGTGGACAGGGGCACAGATACGCAGTATTTT. Translating gives CASSLVDRGTDTQYF.

The V gene is TRBV18, the J gene TRBJ1-5, with D unclear. Germline CDR1 KGHSH, CDR2 LQKENI. Between the trimmed V and J ends, which lost 2 bases and 1 base, there was a span of 6 bases. The CDR3 consists of 14 residues. In DNA, the CDR3 is TGTGCCAGCTCACCATCACAGAGCAATCAGCCCCAGCATTTT. Translation gives CASSPSQSNQPQHF.

This chain uses TRBV10-3 with TRBJ2-4, with 7 bases aligning to TRBD1. CDR3 length: 15 amino acids. V lost 7 bases to trimming and J lost 5 bases; unmatched junction nucleotides: 11. Germline loops: CDR1 ENHRY, CDR2 SYGVKD. The CDR3 sequence: CAIKDSRGFQNIQYF. The CDR3, as DNA: TGTGCCATCAAGGATAGCAGGGGGTTCCAAAACATTCAGTACTTC.

The chain uses TRBV11-1 and TRBJ2-5; possibly TRBD1 or TRBD2 for D (6 bases each). The CDR3 contains 14 residues. Trimming cost V 5 bases and J 5 bases, with 15 bases left between them. Germline assignment: CDR1 SGHAT and CDR2 FQDESV (reference sequence). The CDR3 DNA is TGTGCCAGCAGCCCCCCGGGGGCGCCGGAGACCCAGTACTTC. It encodes CASSPPGAPETQYF. Variable domain in full (rest from reference TRBV11-1 and TRBJ2-5): EAEVAQSPRYKITEKSQAVAFWCDPISGHATLYWYRQILGQGPELLVQFQDESVVDDSQLPKDRFSAERLKGVDSTLKIQPAELGDSAMYLCASSPPGAPETQYFGPGTRLLVL.

This clone was recorded a few times. The same CDR3 is also encoded by other DNA sequences in this sample. The chain recombines TRBV5-1 with TRBJ2-5; the D gene is possibly TRBD2 (6 bases). The V gene lost 1 base and the J gene lost 0 bases, with 10 bases spanning the gap. CDR1 is SGHRS and CDR2 is YFSETQ in the germline V gene. The CDR3 totals 15 residues. The CDR3 is CASSLRGGYQETQYF. The CDR3 region has the DNA TGCGCCAGCAGCTTGCGAGGAGGGTACCAAGAGACCCAGTACTTC. Together with reference TRBV5-1 and TRBJ2-5, the CDR3 gives the full variable domain: KAGVTQTPRYLIKTRGQQVTLSCSPISGHRSVSWYQQTPGQGLQFLFEYFSETQRNKGNFPGRFSGRQFSNSRSEMNVSTLELGDSALYLCASSLRGGYQETQYFGPGTRLLVL.

The rearrangement joins TRBV25-1 to TRBJ2-1, with TRBD2 matching over 7 bases. The CDR3 covers 16 residues. The V segment lost 1 base and the J segment 2 bases; nucleotides outside the gene matches: 5. Germline values: CDR1 MGHDK, CDR2 SYGVNS. The CDR3: CASSELASGTYNEQFF. The CDR3 region has the DNA TGTGCCAGCAGTGAATTAGCTAGCGGTACCTACAATGAGCAGTTCTTC.

The rearrangement links TRBV2 to TRBJ2-7; D possibly corresponds to TRBD2 (7 bases). This CDR3 has 13 residues. V lost 10 bases and J 7 bases, leaving 20 bases between the germline ends. The germline V gene encodes CDR1 SNHLY and CDR2 FYNNEI. CDR3 loop: CAKGGSGRSEQYF. DNA of the CDR3: TGTGCCAAAGGGGGTAGCGGGCGGTCGGAGCAGTACTTC.

Remarks on this clone: The sample holds other DNA sequences that translate to the same CDR3. This chain joins TRBV28 and TRBJ2-7, with D unresolved. The CDR3 is 12 amino acids. With 3 bases removed from V and 4 bases from J, the gap between germline ends came to 7 bases. CDR1 and CDR2 from the germline V gene are MDHEN and SYDVKM. CDR3 in amino acids: CASSFGSYEQYF. The DNA for the CDR3 is TGTGCCAGCAGTTTTGGGTCGTACGAGCAGTACTTC.

The rearrangement uses TRBV7-9 and TRBJ2-7, with 7 positions matching TRBD1. The CDR3 covers 14 residues. The V gene end was trimmed by 3 bases and the J gene end by 2 bases; junction bases not matched to a gene: 4. CDR1 and CDR2 from the germline V gene are SEHNR and FQNEAQ (reference sequence). Written as DNA, the CDR3 is TGTGCCAGCAGCTTCGAAACAGGGGCCTACGAGCAGTACTTC. Amino acids: CASSFETGAYEQYF.

This clone was counted a single time. The same CDR3 also results from other DNA sequences found in this sample. The chain employs TRBV5-6 and TRBJ2-1; D is uncertain. The CDR3 is 13 amino acids. V lost 2 bases, J lost 4 bases, and 7 bases lay in between. Germline CDR1 SGHDT, CDR2 YYEEEE. Written as DNA, the CDR3 is TGTGCCAGCAGCTTCGGTCAGTACAATGAGCAGTTCTTC. This codes for CASSFGQYNEQFF.

The chain has TRBV7-9 and TRBJ2-7; D is perhaps TRBD2 (6 bases). V lost 1 base and J 3 bases, leaving 10 bases between the germline ends. Germline values: CDR1 SEHNR, CDR2 FQNEAQ (reference sequence). This CDR3 region has 14 residues. CDR3 protein: CASSLDGGNYEQYF. The CDR3 DNA reads TGTGCCAGCAGCTTAGACGGGGGAAACTACGAGCAGTACTTC.